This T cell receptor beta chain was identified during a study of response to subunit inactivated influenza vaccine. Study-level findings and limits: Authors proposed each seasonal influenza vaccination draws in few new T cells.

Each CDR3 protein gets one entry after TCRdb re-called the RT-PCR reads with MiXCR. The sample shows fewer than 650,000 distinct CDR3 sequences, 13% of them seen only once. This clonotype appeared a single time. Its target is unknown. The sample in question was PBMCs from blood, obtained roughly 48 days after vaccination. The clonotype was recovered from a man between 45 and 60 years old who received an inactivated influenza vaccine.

For the CDR3, the DNA is TGTGCCAGCAGCTTAGGTTCCGGGAGGGTCAATGAGCAGTTCTTC. Amino acids: CASSLGSGRVNEQFF. The chain carries TRBV11-2 and TRBJ2-1, with 8 positions matching TRBD2. J lost 6 bases, V lost 1 base, and 5 bases had no gene match. The CDR3 loop spans 15 amino acids. Per germline, CDR1 SGHAT and CDR2 FQNNGV.